These T cell receptor beta chains were read from a single sample in a study of vaccination effects on CD4 cells after COVID-19. Assay: immunoSEQ multiplex PCR; the TCRdb copy retains only in-frame clones and omits some. The table has some 70,000 clones, approximately 80% seen once. No antigen is known for these receptors. Specimen: CD4+ T cells from PBMCs cultured with HCoV-229E spike peptides, collected after COVID-19 vaccination. The receptors derive from a human donor who received a COVID-19 vaccine. CDR3s include the opening cysteine and the closing phenylalanine or tryptophan. A D gene is named only where the DNA matches it firmly. Clone size, where shown, is once, few, many, or a class for clones that have expanded.

j_gene | abundance | d_gene | v_gene | len | CDR3aa | CDR3nt
TRBJ1-1 | few | TRBD1 | TRBV30 | 17 | CAWSVIRTGAPRTEAFF | TGTGCCTGGAGTGTAATCAGGACAGGGGCCCCGAGGACTGAAGCTTTCTTT
TRBJ1-1 | NA | NA | TRBV15 | 14 | CATSRWGENTEAFF | TGTGCCACCAGCAGATGGGGGGAGAACACTGAAGCTTTCTTT
TRBJ2-2 | NA | NA | TRBV20-1 | 14 | CSASQRAGTGELFF | TGCAGTGCTAGTCAGCGGGCTGGCACCGGGGAGCTGTTTTTT
TRBJ2-3 | NA | TRBD2 | TRBV19 | 14 | CASSQLASTDTQYF | TGTGCCAGTAGCCAACTAGCGAGCACAGATACGCAGTATTTT
TRBJ1-1 | NA | NA | TRBV18 | 13 | CASQGALNTEAFF | TGTGCCAGCCAAGGGGCCTTGAACACTGAAGCTTTCTTT
TRBJ2-1 | once | NA | TRBV5-6 | 16 | CASSLRTSSPYSEQFF | TGTGCCAGCAGCCTGAGGACAAGTAGTCCTTACAGTGAGCAGTTCTTC
TRBJ1-2 | NA | NA | TRBV5-8 | 12 | CASSLDSYGYTF | TGTGCCAGCAGCTTGGACAGCTATGGCTACACCTTC
TRBJ1-1 | NA | NA | TRBV10-3 | 14 | CAISESSVITEAFF | TGTGCCATCAGTGAGTCGAGCGTTATCACTGAAGCTTTCTTT
TRBJ1-6 | few | NA | TRBV7-2 | 18 | CASSLAYQVAHYNSPLHF | TGTGCCAGCAGCTTAGCATATCAGGTGGCCCACTATAATTCACCCCTCCACTTT
TRBJ2-5 | NA | TRBD2 | TRBV5-1 | 16 | CANAFSGVLDQETQYF | TGCGCCAACGCGTTCAGCGGGGTTTTAGATCAAGAGACCCAGTACTTC
TRBJ1-5 | NA | NA | TRBV10-3 | 14 | CAIRMAGDNQPQHF | TGTGCCATCAGAATGGCAGGGGACAATCAGCCCCAGCATTTT
TRBJ1-1 | NA | NA | TRBV25-1 | 15 | CASRRSLGGFTEAFF | TGTGCCAGCAGAAGAAGCCTCGGGGGGTTCACTGAAGCTTTCTTT
TRBJ1-4 | NA | NA | TRBV5-4 | 17 | CASSLGGRSVTNEKLFF | TGTGCCAGCAGCTTGGGTGGCAGAAGCGTAACTAATGAAAAACTGTTTTTT
TRBJ1-3 | NA | NA | TRBV19 | 14 | CASSPPGGGNTIYF | TGTGCCAGTAGTCCACCGGGAGGTGGAAACACCATATATTTT
TRBJ1-1 | once | TRBD1 | TRBV18 | 16 | CASSPRTGAANTEAFF | TGTGCCAGCTCACCGAGGACAGGGGCGGCGAACACTGAAGCTTTCTTT
TRBJ2-2 | NA | NA | TRBV14 | 13 | CASSRQGGGELFF | TGTGCCAGCAGCAGACAGGGAGGCGGGGAGCTGTTTTTT
TRBJ2-4 | NA | TRBD1 | TRBV2 | 15 | CASSPPGQGMIIQYF | TGTGCCAGCAGCCCACCGGGACAGGGGATGATCATTCAGTACTTC
TRBJ1-2 | NA | NA | TRBV2 | 15 | CASSGVKGLTYGYTF | TGTGCCAGCAGTGGAGTCAAGGGACTAACCTATGGCTACACCTTC
TRBJ2-6 | NA | NA | TRBV9 | 15 | CASSVALSGANVLTF | TGTGCCAGCAGCGTCGCGCTATCTGGGGCCAACGTCCTGACTTTC
TRBJ2-2 | NA | TRBD2 | TRBV5-6 | 18 | CASSGAGRTRANTGELFF | TGTGCCAGCAGCGGAGCGGGACGGACCCGAGCGAACACCGGGGAGCTGTTTTTT
TRBJ2-5 | NA | NA | TRBV10-3 | 13 | CAISAQGEETQYF | TGTGCCATCAGCGCACAAGGGGAAGAGACCCAGTACTTC
TRBJ2-3 | NA | NA | TRBV19 | 13 | CASSIASRDTQYF | TGTGCCAGTAGTATTGCTTCGAGAGATACGCAGTATTTT
TRBJ2-3 | NA | NA | TRBV5-1 | 16 | CASSLQDASSTDTQYF | TGCGCCAGCAGCTTGCAGGATGCCTCTAGCACAGATACGCAGTATTTT
TRBJ1-4 | few | TRBD1 | TRBV5-4 | 15 | CASSVGTGGNEKLFF | TGTGCCAGCAGCGTAGGGACAGGAGGGAATGAAAAACTGTTTTTT
TRBJ2-3 | NA | NA | TRBV5-1 | 14 | CASSLDSRTDTQYF | TGCGCCAGCAGCTTGGACAGCCGAACAGATACGCAGTATTTT
TRBJ2-5 | NA | NA | TRBV7-9 | 15 | CASSLISGLEETQYF | TGTGCCAGCAGCTTAATCAGCGGGTTGGAAGAGACCCAGTACTTC
TRBJ2-6 | NA | TRBD2 | TRBV6-4 | 17 | CASRRDPGGTGANVLTF | TGTGCCAGCAGGAGGGACCCGGGGGGTACTGGGGCCAACGTCCTGACTTTC
TRBJ1-2 | NA | NA | TRBV24-1 | 13 | CATSDFGGRGYTF | TGTGCCACCAGTGATTTCGGGGGAAGAGGCTACACCTTC
TRBJ1-2 | few | TRBD1 | TRBV5-1 | 15 | CASSLARGQDYGYTF | TGCGCCAGCAGCTTGGCCAGGGGGCAAGACTATGGCTACACCTTC
TRBJ2-5 | NA | TRBD1 | TRBV9 | 16 | CASSIGTGNVQETQYF | TGTGCCAGCAGCATAGGGACAGGGAACGTCCAAGAGACCCAGTACTTC
TRBJ1-2 | once | NA | TRBV5-1 | 16 | CASSFGSPAQGYGYTF | TGCGCCAGCAGCTTTGGTTCCCCGGCACAGGGATATGGCTACACCTTC
TRBJ1-3 | NA | NA | TRBV28 | 19 | CASSFSWQGKGLSGNTIYF | TGTGCCAGCAGTTTCAGTTGGCAGGGGAAGGGCCTCTCTGGAAACACCATATATTTT
TRBJ2-2 | NA | NA | TRBV5-1 | 16 | CASSLWAGVNSGELFF | TGCGCCAGCAGCTTGTGGGCAGGGGTGAATTCCGGGGAGCTGTTTTTT
TRBJ1-6 | NA | NA | TRBV6-1 | 16 | CASSEARSSYNSPLHF | TGTGCCAGCAGTGAAGCAAGGAGCTCCTATAATTCACCCCTCCACTTT
TRBJ2-2 | NA | TRBD1 | TRBV19 | 15 | CASSPSGQLSGELFF | TGTGCCAGTAGTCCCTCGGGACAGCTATCCGGGGAGCTGTTTTTT
TRBJ2-2 | NA | TRBD1 | TRBV30 | 14 | CAWAQTGPPGELFF | TGTGCCTGGGCCCAGACAGGGCCCCCCGGGGAGCTGTTTTTT
TRBJ1-5 | NA | NA | TRBV6-5 | 16 | CASSYSSGGNNQPQHF | TGTGCCAGCAGTTACTCTTCCGGTGGGAACAATCAGCCCCAGCATTTT
TRBJ2-3 | NA | NA | TRBV24-1 | 16 | CATSDPDPAHKDTQYF | TGTGCCACCAGTGATCCGGACCCGGCCCACAAAGATACGCAGTATTTT
TRBJ1-5 | once | TRBD1 | TRBV5-1 | 14 | CASSPDRASQPQHF | TGCGCCAGCAGCCCAGACAGGGCTTCTCAGCCCCAGCATTTT
TRBJ1-6 | few | NA | TRBV11-2 | 13 | CASSLEYNSPLHF | TGTGCCAGCAGCTTGGAGTATAATTCACCCCTCCACTTT
TRBJ1-1 | NA | NA | TRBV7-2 | 14 | CASSLLRVGTEAFF | TGTGCCAGCAGCTTATTGAGGGTGGGCACTGAAGCTTTCTTT
TRBJ1-3 | NA | NA | TRBV6-2/TRBV6-3 | 15 | CASSYPGTSGNTIYF | TGTGCCAGCAGTTACCCGGGGACATCTGGAAACACCATATATTTT
TRBJ1-4 | NA | NA | TRBV12-3/TRBV12-4 | 11 | CASSATGKLFF | TGTGCCAGCAGTGCCACAGGGAAACTGTTTTTT
TRBJ1-2 | NA | TRBD1 | TRBV9 | 15 | CASSLGTAKDYGYTF | TGTGCCAGCAGCTTGGGGACAGCCAAGGACTATGGCTACACCTTC
TRBJ1-2 | NA | TRBD1 | TRBV29-1 | 12 | CSVGDRNYGYTF | TGCAGCGTGGGGGACAGAAACTATGGCTACACCTTC